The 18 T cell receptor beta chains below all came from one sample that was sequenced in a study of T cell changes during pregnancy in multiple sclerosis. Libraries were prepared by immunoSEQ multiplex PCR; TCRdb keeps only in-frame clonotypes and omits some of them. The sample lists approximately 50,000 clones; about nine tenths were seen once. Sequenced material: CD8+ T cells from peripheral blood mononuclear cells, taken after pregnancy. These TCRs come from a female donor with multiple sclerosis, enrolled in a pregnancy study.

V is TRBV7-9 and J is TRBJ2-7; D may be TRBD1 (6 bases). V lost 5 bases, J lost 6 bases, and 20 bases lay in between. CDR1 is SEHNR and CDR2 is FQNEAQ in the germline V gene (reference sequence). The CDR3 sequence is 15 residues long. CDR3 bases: TGTGCCAGCAGCCCTACCACAGGGACCTTGAGCGAGCAGTACTTC. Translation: CASSPTTGTLSEQYF.

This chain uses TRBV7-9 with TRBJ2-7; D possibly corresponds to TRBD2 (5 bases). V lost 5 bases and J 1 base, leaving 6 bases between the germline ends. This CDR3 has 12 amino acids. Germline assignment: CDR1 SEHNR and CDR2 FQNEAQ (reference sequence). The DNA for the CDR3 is TGTGCCAGCAGCCGGGGTTCCTACGAGCAGTACTTC. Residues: CASSRGSYEQYF.

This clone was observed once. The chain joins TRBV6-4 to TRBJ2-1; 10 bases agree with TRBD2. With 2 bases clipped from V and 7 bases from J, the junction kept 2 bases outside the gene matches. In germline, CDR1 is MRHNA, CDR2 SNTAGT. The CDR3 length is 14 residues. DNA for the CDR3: TGTGCCAGCAGTGACGGTAGCGGGGGGAATGAGCAGTTCTTC. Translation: CASSDGSGGNEQFF.

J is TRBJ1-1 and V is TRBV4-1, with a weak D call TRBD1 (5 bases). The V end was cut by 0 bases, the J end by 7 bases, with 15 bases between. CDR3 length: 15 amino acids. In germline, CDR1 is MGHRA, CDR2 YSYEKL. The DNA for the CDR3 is TGCGCCAGCAGCCAAGACAACGACAGAGCCAGTGAAGCTTTCTTT. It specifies CASSQDNDRASEAFF.

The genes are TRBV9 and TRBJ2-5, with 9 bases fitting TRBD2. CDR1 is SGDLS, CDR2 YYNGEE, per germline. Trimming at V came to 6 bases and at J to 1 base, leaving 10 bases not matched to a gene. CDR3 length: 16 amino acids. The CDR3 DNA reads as TGTGCCAGCACTTTGGGGCGGGGGGGCCTCCAAGAGACCCAGTACTTC. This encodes CASTLGRGGLQETQYF.

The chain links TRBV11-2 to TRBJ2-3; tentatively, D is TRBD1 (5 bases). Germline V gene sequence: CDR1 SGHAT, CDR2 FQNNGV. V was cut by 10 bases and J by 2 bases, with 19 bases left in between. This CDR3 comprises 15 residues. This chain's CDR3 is CAIRFRGRLTDTQYF. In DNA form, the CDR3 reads TGTGCCATCCGGTTTAGGGGCCGCCTCACAGATACGCAGTATTTT.

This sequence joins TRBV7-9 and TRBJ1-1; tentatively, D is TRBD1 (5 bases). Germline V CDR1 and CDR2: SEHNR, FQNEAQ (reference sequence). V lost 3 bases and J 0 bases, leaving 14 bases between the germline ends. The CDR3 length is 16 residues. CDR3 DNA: TGTGCCAGCAGCTTGGGACTGCTGACTTTGAACACTGAAGCTTTCTTT. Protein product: CASSLGLLTLNTEAFF. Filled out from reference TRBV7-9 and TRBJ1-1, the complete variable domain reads DTGVSQNPRHKITKRGQNVTFRCDPISEHNRLYWYRQTLGQGPEFLTYFQNEAQLEKSRLLSDRFSAERPKGSFSTLEIQRTEQGDSAMYLCASSLGLLTLNTEAFFGQGTRLTVV.

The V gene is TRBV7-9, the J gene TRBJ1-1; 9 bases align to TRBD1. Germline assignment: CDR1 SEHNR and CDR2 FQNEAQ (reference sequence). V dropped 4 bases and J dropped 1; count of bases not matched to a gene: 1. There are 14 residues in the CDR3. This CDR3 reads CASSWDRANTEAFF. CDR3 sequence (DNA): TGTGCCAGCAGCTGGGACAGGGCGAACACTGAAGCTTTCTTT.

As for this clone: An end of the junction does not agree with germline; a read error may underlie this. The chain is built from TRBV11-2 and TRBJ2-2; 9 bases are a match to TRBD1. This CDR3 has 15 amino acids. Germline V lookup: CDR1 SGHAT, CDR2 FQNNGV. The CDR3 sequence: CASRLGTGRSGELFF. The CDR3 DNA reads TGTGCCAGCAGGTTAGGGACAGGGCGGTCCGGGGAGCTGTTTTTT. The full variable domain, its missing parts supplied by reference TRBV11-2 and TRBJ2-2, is EAGVAQSPRYKIIEKRQSVAFWCNPISGHATLYWYQQILGQGPKLLIQFQNNGVVDDSQLPKDRFSAERLKGVDSTLKIQPAKLEDSAVYLCASRLGTGRSGELFFGEGSRLTVL.

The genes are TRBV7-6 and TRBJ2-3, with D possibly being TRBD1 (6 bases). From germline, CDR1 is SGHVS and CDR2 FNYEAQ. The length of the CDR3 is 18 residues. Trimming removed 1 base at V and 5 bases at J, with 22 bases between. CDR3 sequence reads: CASSLGPPQTEGVDTQYF. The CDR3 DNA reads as TGTGCCAGCAGCTTAGGGCCCCCGCAGACCGAGGGGGTAGATACGCAGTATTTT.

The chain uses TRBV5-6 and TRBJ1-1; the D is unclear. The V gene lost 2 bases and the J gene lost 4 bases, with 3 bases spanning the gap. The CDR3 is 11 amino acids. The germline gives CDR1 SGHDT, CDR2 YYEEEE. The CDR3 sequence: CASSFSTEAFF. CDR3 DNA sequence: TGTGCCAGCAGCTTCTCCACTGAAGCTTTCTTT.

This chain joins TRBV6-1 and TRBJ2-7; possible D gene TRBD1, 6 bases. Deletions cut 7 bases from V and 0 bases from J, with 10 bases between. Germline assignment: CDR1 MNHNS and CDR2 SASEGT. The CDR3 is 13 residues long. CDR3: CASIGDTSYEQYF. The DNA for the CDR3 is TGTGCCAGCATTGGGGACACCTCCTACGAGCAGTACTTC.

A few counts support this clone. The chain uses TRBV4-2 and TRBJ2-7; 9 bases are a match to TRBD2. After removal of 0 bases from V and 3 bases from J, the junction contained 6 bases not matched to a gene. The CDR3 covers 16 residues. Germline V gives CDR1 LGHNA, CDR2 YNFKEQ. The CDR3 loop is CASSQEGGSGGYEQYF. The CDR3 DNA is TGTGCCAGCAGCCAAGAAGGCGGTAGCGGGGGCTACGAGCAGTACTTC.

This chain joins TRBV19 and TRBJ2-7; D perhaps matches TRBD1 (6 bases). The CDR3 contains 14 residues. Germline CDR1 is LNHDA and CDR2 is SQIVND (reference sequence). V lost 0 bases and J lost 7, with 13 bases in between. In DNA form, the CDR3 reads TGTGCCAGTAGTATAGAGGGACACGATGGAGAGCAGTACTTC. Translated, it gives CASSIEGHDGEQYF. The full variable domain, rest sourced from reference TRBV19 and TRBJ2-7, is DGGITQSPKYLFRKEGQNVTLSCEQNLNHDAMYWYRQDPGQGLRLIYYSQIVNDFQKGDIAEGYSVSREKKESFPLTVTSAQKNPTAFYLCASSIEGHDGEQYFGPGTRLTVT.

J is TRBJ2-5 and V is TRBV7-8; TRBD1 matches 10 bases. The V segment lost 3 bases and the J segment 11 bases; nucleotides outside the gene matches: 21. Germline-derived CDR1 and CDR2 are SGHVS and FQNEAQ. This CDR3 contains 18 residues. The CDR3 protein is CASSFSFLITPGTGDQYF. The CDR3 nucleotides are TGTGCCAGCAGCTTCTCGTTCCTAATAACCCCAGGGACAGGGGATCAGTACTTC. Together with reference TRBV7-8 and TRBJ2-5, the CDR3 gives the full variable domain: GAGVSQSPRYKVAKRGQDVALRCDPISGHVSLFWYQQALGQGPEFLTYFQNEAQLDKSGLPSDRFFAERPEGSVSTLKIQRTQQEDSAVYLCASSFSFLITPGTGDQYFGPGTRLLVL.

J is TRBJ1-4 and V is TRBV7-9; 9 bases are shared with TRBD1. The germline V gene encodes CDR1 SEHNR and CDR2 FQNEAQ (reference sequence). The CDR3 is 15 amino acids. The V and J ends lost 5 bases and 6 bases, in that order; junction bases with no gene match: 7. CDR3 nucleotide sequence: TGTGCCAGCAGCCCCGTCGGGACAGGGTATGAAAAACTGTTTTTT. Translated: CASSPVGTGYEKLFF.

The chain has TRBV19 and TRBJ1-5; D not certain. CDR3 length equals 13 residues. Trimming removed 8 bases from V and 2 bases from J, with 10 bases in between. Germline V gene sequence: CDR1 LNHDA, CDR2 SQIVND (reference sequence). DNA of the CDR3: TGTGCCAGTGGTGAGGTTGGCAATCAGCCCCAGCATTTT. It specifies CASGEVGNQPQHF.

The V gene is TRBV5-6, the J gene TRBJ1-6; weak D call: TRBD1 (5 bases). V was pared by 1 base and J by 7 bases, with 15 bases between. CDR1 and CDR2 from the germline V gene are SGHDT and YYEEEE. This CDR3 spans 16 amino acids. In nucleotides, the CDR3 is TGTGCCAGCAGCTTGCAGGGCAGCTATGGGAATTCACCCCTCCACTTT. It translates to CASSLQGSYGNSPLHF.